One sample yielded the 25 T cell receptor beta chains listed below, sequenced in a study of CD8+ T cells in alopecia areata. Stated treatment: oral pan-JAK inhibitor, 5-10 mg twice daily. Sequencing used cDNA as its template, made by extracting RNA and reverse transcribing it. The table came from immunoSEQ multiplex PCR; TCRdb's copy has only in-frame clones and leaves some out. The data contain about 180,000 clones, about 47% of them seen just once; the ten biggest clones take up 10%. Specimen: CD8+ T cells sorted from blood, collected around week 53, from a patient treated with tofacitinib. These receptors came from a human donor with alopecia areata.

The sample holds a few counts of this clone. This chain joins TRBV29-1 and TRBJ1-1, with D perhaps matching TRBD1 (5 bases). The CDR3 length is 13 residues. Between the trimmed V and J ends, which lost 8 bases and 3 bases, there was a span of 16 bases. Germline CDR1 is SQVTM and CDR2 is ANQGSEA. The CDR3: CSTSEGWHTEAFF. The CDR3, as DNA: TGCAGCACCTCCGAGGGGTGGCACACTGAAGCTTTCTTT.

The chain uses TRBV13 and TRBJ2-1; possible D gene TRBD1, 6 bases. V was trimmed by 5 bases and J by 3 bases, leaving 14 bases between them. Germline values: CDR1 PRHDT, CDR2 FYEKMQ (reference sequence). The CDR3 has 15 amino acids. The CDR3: CASSESQGYYNEQFF. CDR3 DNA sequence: TGTGCCAGCAGCGAGTCACAGGGTTACTACAATGAGCAGTTCTTC.

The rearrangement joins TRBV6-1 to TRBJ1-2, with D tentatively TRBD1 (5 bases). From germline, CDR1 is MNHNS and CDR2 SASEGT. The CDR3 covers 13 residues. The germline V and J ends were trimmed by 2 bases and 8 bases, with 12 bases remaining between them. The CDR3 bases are TGTGCCAGCAGTGAATTAGGGGCACCCGGCTACACCTTC. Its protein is CASSELGAPGYTF.

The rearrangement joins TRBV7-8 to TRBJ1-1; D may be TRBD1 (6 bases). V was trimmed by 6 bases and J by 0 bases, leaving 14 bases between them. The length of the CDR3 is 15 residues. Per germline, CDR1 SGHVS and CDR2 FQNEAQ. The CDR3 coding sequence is TGTGCCAGCAGATTCAGGGGTGGTATGAACACTGAAGCTTTCTTT. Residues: CASRFRGGMNTEAFF.

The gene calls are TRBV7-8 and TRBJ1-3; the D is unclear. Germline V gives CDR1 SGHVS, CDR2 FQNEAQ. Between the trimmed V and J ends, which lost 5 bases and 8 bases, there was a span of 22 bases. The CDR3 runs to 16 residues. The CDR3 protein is CASSPKARSSPDTIYF. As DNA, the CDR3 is TGTGCCAGCAGCCCAAAGGCGCGAAGCTCTCCGGACACCATATATTTT.

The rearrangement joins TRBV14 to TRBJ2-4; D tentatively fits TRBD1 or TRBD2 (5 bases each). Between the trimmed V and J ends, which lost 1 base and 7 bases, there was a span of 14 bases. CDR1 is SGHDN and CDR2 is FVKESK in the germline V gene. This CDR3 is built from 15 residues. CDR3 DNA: TGTGCCAGCAGCCAAGTCCGGGACGTAATGAACATTCAGTACTTC. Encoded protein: CASSQVRDVMNIQYF.

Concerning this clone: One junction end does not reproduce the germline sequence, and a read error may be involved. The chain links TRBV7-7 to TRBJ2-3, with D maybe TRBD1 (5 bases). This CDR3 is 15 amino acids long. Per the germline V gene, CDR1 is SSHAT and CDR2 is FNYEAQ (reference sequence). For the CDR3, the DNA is TGTGCTAGCAGCCTCCAGGGCCTGATCACAGATACGCAGTATTTT. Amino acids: CASSLQGLITDTQYF.

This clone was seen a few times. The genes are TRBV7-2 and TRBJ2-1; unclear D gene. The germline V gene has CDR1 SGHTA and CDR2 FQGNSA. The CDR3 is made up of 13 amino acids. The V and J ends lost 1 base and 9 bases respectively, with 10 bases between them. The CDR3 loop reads CASSLVGTGEQFF. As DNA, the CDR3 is TGTGCCAGCAGCTTAGTGGGCACCGGTGAGCAGTTCTTC.

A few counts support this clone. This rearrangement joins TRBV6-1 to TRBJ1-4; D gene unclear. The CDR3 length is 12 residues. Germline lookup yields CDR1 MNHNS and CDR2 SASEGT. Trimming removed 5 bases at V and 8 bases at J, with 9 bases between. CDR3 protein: CASSMVGEKLFF. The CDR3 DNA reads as TGTGCCAGCAGTATGGTGGGAGAAAAACTGTTTTTT.

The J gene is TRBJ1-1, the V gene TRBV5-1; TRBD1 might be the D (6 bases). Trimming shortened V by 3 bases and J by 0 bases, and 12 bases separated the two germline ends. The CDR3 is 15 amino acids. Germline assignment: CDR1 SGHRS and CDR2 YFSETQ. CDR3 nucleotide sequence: TGCGCCAGCAGCTCGAACAGGGTCCTGAACACTGAAGCTTTCTTT. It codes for CASSSNRVLNTEAFF.

The CDR3 DNA reads as TGTGCCAGCAGCCAAGATTCGAGGGCAGAAGGCACTGAAGCTTTCTTT. This gives the protein CASSQDSRAEGTEAFF. The chain employs TRBV4-2 and TRBJ1-1; no clear D gene. The V end was cut by 0 bases, the J end by 4 bases, with 15 bases between. Germline-derived CDR1 and CDR2 are LGHNA and YNFKEQ. The CDR3 spans 16 residues.

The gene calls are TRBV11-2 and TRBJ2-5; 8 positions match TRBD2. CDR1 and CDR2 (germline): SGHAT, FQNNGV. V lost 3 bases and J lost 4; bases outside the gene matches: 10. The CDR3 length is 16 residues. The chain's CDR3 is CASSFFGGASGETQYF. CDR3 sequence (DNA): TGTGCCAGCAGCTTCTTCGGGGGGGCCTCGGGAGAGACCCAGTACTTC.

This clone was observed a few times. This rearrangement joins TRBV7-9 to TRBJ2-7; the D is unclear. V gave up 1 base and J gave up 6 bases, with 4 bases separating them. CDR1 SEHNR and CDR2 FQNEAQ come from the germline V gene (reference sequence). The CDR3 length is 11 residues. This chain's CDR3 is CASSLGAEQYF. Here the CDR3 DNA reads TGTGCCAGCAGCTTAGGTGCCGAGCAGTACTTC.

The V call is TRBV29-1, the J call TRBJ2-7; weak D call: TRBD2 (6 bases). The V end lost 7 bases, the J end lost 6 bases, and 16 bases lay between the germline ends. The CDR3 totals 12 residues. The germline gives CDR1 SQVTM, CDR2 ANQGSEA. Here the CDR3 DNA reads TGCAGCGCGAAGGAGGGTGAAACCGAGCAGTACTTC. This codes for CSAKEGETEQYF.

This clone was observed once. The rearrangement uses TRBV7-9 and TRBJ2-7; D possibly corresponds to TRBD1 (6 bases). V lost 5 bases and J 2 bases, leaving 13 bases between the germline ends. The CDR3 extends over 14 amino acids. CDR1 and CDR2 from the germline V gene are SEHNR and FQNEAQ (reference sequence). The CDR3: CASSPLQGTYEQYF. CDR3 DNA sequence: TGTGCCAGCAGCCCTCTCCAGGGGACCTACGAGCAGTACTTC. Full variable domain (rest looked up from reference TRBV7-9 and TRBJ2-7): DTGVSQNPRHKITKRGQNVTFRCDPISEHNRLYWYRQTLGQGPEFLTYFQNEAQLEKSRLLSDRFSAERPKGSFSTLEIQRTEQGDSAMYLCASSPLQGTYEQYFGPGTRLTVT.

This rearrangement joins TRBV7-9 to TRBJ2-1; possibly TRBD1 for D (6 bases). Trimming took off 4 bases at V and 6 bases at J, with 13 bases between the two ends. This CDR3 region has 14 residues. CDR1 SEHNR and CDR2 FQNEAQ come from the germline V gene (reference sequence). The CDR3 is CASSSYRVRNEQFF. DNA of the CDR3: TGTGCCAGCAGCTCATACAGGGTCCGCAATGAGCAGTTCTTC.

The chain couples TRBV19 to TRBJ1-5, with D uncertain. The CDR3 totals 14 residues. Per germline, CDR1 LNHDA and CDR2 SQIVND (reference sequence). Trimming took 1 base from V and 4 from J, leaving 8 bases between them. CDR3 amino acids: CASSIVPGNQPQHF. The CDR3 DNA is TGTGCCAGTAGTATAGTCCCCGGGAATCAGCCCCAGCATTTT.

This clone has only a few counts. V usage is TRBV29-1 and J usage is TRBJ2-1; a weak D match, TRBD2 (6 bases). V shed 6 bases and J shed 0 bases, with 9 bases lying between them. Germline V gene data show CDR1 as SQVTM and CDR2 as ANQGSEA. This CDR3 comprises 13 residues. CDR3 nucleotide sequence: TGCAGCGTCCCGACTAGCTCCTACAATGAGCAGTTCTTC. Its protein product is CSVPTSSYNEQFF.

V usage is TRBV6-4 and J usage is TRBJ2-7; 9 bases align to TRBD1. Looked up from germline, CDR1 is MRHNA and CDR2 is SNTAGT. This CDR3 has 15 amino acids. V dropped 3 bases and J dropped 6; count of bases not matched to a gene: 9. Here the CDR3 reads CASSESVGQGGEQYF. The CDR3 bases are TGTGCCAGCAGTGAATCTGTGGGACAGGGAGGCGAGCAGTACTTC.

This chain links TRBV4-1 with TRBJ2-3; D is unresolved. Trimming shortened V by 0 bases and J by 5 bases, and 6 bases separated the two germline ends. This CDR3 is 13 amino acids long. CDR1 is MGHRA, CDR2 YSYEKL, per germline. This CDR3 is CASSQDGEDTQYF. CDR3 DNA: TGCGCCAGCAGCCAAGATGGGGAAGATACGCAGTATTTT.

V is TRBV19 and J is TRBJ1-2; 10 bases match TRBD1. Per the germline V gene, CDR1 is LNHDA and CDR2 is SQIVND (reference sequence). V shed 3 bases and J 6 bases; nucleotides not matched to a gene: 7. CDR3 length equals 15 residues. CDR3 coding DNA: TGTGCCAGTAGTATCGTTTCGGGACAGGGGAATGGCTACACCTTC. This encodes CASSIVSGQGNGYTF.

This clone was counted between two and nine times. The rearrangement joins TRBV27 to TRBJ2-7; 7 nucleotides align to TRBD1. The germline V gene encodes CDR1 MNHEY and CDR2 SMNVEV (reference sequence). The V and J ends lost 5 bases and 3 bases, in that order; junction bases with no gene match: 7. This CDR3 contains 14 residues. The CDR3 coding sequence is TGTGCCAGCAGTAAAGGGACAGACTTCTACGAGCAGTACTTC. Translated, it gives CASSKGTDFYEQYF.

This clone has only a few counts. The CDR3 DNA sequence: TGCAGCGAAACTAGCGGGGGTAATGAGCAGTTCTTC. Protein sequence: CSETSGGNEQFF. V is TRBV29-1 and J is TRBJ2-1, with 11 bases that match TRBD2. CDR1 is SQVTM and CDR2 is ANQGSEA in the germline V gene. Trimming removed 7 bases from V and 7 bases from J; junction bases left unmatched: 3. CDR3 length equals 12 residues.

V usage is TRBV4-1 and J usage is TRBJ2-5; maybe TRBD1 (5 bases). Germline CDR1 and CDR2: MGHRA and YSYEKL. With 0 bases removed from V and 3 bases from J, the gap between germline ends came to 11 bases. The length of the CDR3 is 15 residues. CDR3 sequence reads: CASSQDKSTEETQYF. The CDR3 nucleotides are TGCGCCAGCAGCCAAGATAAATCGACAGAAGAGACCCAGTACTTC.

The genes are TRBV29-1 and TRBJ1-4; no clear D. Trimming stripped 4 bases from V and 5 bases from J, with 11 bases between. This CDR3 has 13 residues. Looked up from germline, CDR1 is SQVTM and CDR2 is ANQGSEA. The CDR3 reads CSVGVRGNEKLFF. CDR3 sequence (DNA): TGCAGCGTTGGGGTCAGAGGAAATGAAAAACTGTTTTTT. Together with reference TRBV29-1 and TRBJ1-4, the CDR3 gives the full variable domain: SAVISQKPSRDICQRGTSLTIQCQVDSQVTMMFWYRQQPGQSLTLIATANQGSEATYESGFVIDKFPISRPNLTFSTLTVSNMSPEDSSIYLCSVGVRGNEKLFFGSGTQLSVL.